Below are 27 T cell receptor beta chains sequenced from a single sample in a study of blood T cells in healthy people across ages. A J-beta primer mix and a sample-barcoded 5' primer were used in a second PCR of roughly 7 to 12 cycles. TCRdb used MiXCR to reprocess the 5' RACE reads, holding one entry per CDR3 protein. This sample has over a million distinct CDR3 sequences, with about 42% found just once. Sequencing input: blood. These receptors were taken from a woman under 30 in good health.

The chain links TRBV9 to TRBJ2-2; tentatively, D is TRBD1 (6 bases). The ends were cut back, 4 bases at V and 1 base at J, with 14 bases in the middle. Germline lookup yields CDR1 SGDLS and CDR2 YYNGEE. There are 16 residues in the CDR3. The CDR3 region is CASSSRSGVNTGELFF. The CDR3, as DNA: TGTGCCAGCAGCTCCCGGTCAGGGGTGAACACCGGGGAGCTGTTTTTT.

Points on this clonotype: The junction and the germline gene differ at one end; a read error may be behind it. The chain recombines TRBV4-1 with TRBJ2-2; D is ambiguous. The CDR3 spans 16 residues. Germline assignment: CDR1 MGHRA and CDR2 YSYEKL. The CDR3 is CTSSQERVGKSGELFF. Here the CDR3 DNA reads TGCACCAGCAGCCAAGAAAGGGTAGGAAAATCCGGGGAGCTGTTTTTT.

This clonotype appeared a few times. The chain is built from TRBV5-1 and TRBJ2-5; TRBD2 agrees at 14 bases. This CDR3 is built from 17 residues. J lost 13 bases, V lost 2 bases, and 16 bases had no gene match. CDR1 is SGHRS and CDR2 is YFSETQ in the germline V gene. Here the CDR3 reads CASSLAPTGTSGSTSYF. The DNA of the CDR3 is TGCGCCAGCAGCTTAGCCCCCACCGGGACTAGCGGGAGTACGTCGTACTTC.

This clonotype was counted only a few times. The rearrangement joins TRBV20-1 to TRBJ2-3; maybe TRBD2 (5 bases). Looked up from germline, CDR1 is DFQATT and CDR2 is SNEGSKA (reference sequence). The CDR3 contains 15 residues. Trimming left V 5 bases short and J 0 bases short, with 15 bases between. The CDR3 DNA reads as TGCAGTGCTCGATCGGCTACGGGGAGCACAGATACGCAGTATTTT. Translating it yields CSARSATGSTDTQYF.

The chain links TRBV5-1 to TRBJ2-2, with TRBD1 matching 7 bases. Losses at the gene ends were 5 bases for V and 6 bases for J; bases not matched to a gene: 10. The CDR3 totals 15 residues. CDR1 and CDR2 (germline): SGHRS, YFSETQ. The CDR3 DNA is TGCGCCAGCAGTCCGAGGACAGGCCACTCCGGGGAGCTGTTTTTT. Protein product: CASSPRTGHSGELFF.

V usage is TRBV14 and J usage is TRBJ1-2; D possibly corresponds to TRBD1 (5 bases). V was trimmed by 4 bases and J by 4 bases, leaving 10 bases between them. Germline V gene data show CDR1 as SGHDN and CDR2 as FVKESK. The CDR3 is 13 residues long. The CDR3 sequence: CASSPGPIYGYTF. The CDR3 DNA sequence: TGTGCCAGCAGCCCGGGACCGATCTATGGCTACACCTTC.

The V call is TRBV27, the J call TRBJ1-6; unclear D gene. This CDR3 has 16 amino acids. V was clipped by 6 bases and J by 5 bases, with 17 bases between them. Germline-derived CDR1 and CDR2 are MNHEY and SMNVEV (reference sequence). The DNA of the CDR3 is TGTGCCAGCAGCCTGTGGAGGGAAGCAAATAATTCACCCCTCCACTTT. The encoded protein is CASSLWREANNSPLHF.

The rearrangement joins TRBV15 to TRBJ2-7; 9 nucleotides match TRBD1. The J call may be faulty, since TRBJ2-5 better matches the DNA end. CDR1 and CDR2 (germline): LNHNV, YYDKDF (reference sequence). The CDR3 runs to 16 residues. The CDR3 DNA reads TGTGCCACCAGCAGAGATCGGATCGACAGGGGGAAGACCCAGTACTTC. Encoded protein: CATSRDRIDRGKTQYF.

About this clonotype itself: Just one base apart from a much larger clone, this may be a read error. The chain uses TRBV29-1 and TRBJ2-5; the D gene could be TRBD1 or TRBD2 (5 bases each). With 6 bases removed from V and 9 bases from J, the gap between germline ends came to 23 bases. CDR3 length: 14 amino acids. Germline V gene sequence: CDR1 SQVTM, CDR2 ANQGSEA. The CDR3 reads CSVIDGAAHEAQYF. CDR3 nucleotides: TGCAGCGTCATCGACGGGGCTGCCCACGAGGCCCAGTACTTC.

The chain links TRBV4-1 to TRBJ2-1; a possible D gene is TRBD1 (6 bases). The CDR3 spans 15 residues. V was clipped by 0 bases and J by 7 bases, with 13 bases between them. Per germline, CDR1 MGHRA and CDR2 YSYEKL. In DNA form, the CDR3 reads TGCGCCAGCAGCCAAGACACCTCAGGGGTTAATGAGCAGTTCTTC. Translated, it gives CASSQDTSGVNEQFF.

This sequence joins TRBV29-1 and TRBJ2-1, with 10 bases that match TRBD1. Per germline, CDR1 SQVTM and CDR2 ANQGSEA. V was pared by 1 base and J by 9 bases, with 12 bases of the junction left unmatched. The CDR3 is 16 amino acids. CDR3 protein: CSVEGGEDRGFGEQFF. The CDR3, as DNA: TGCAGCGTTGAAGGAGGGGAGGACAGGGGGTTTGGTGAGCAGTTCTTC.

Worth noting for this clonotype: An end of the junction differs from the germline gene, which may be a read error. This chain links TRBV7-9 with TRBJ2-5, with D possibly matching TRBD1 (5 bases). From germline, CDR1 is SEHNR and CDR2 FQNEAQ (reference sequence). This CDR3 region has 17 residues. CDR3 sequence (DNA): TGTGCCAGCAGCTTAGCGAACGGCAGGGATGTACAAGAGATCCAGTACTTC. Amino acid sequence: CASSLANGRDVQEIQYF.

The chain combines TRBV25-1 with TRBJ1-1; D is uncertain. Trimming cost V 6 bases and J 1 base, with 9 bases left between them. The CDR3 runs to 13 residues. Germline V CDR1 and CDR2: MGHDK, SYGVNS. Here the CDR3 reads CASRYGRNTEAFF. The CDR3 DNA is TGTGCCAGCAGGTACGGGAGGAACACTGAAGCTTTCTTT.

J is TRBJ1-1 and V is TRBV7-2; TRBD1 might be the D (6 bases). Germline V CDR1 and CDR2: SGHTA, FQGNSA. V lost 1 base to trimming and J lost 5 bases, with 17 bases between them. This CDR3 is 16 amino acids long. CDR3 DNA sequence: TGTGCCAGCAGCTTAGTGGGGGGCTTCACGCAGACTGAAGCTTTCTTT. Its protein product is CASSLVGGFTQTEAFF.

This clonotype was seen a few times. This chain links TRBV6-1 with TRBJ2-7; 11 nucleotides match TRBD2. Germline loops: CDR1 MNHNS, CDR2 SASEGT. After removal of 5 bases from V and 6 bases from J, the junction contained 6 bases not matched to a gene. The CDR3 loop spans 14 amino acids. The CDR3 DNA follows: TGTGCCAGCAGTAAACTAGCGGGAGCGCTCGAGCAGTACTTC. Residues: CASSKLAGALEQYF.

The V gene is TRBV3-1, the J gene TRBJ1-5; D is ambiguous. Trimming took 0 bases from V and 5 from J, leaving 11 bases between them. CDR3 length equals 15 residues. Germline lookup yields CDR1 LGHDT and CDR2 YNNKEL (reference sequence). The CDR3 sequence is CASSQDSGAHQPQHF. The DNA of the CDR3 is TGTGCCAGCAGCCAAGATTCTGGAGCCCATCAGCCCCAGCATTTT.

This clonotype was found a few times. J is TRBJ2-1 and V is TRBV6-5, with D hard to call. V shed 5 bases and J shed 5 bases, with 10 bases lying between them. The CDR3 runs 13 residues. Germline CDR1 and CDR2: MNHEY and SVGAGI. Here the CDR3 reads CASSPRVDNEQFF. The CDR3 region has the DNA TGTGCCAGCAGTCCCCGAGTCGACAATGAGCAGTTCTTC.

The chain is built from TRBV10-3 and TRBJ2-7; a weak D match, TRBD2 (5 bases). Germline values: CDR1 ENHRY, CDR2 SYGVKD. Trimming took 7 bases from V and 3 from J, leaving 19 bases between them. This CDR3 is 15 amino acids long. CDR3 in amino acids: CAITTPEGQSYEQYF. The CDR3 DNA is TGTGCCATCACCACCCCAGAGGGCCAGAGCTACGAGCAGTACTTC.

V and J are TRBV10-3 and TRBJ2-3, with 11 bases identical to TRBD1. V dropped 3 bases and J dropped 3; count of bases not matched to a gene: 2. Germline V gene data show CDR1 as ENHRY and CDR2 as SYGVKD. The CDR3 runs to 15 residues. The DNA for the CDR3 is TGTGCCATCAGTGAAGGACAGGGGGCAACAGATACGCAGTATTTT. Translation: CAISEGQGATDTQYF.

The V call is TRBV15, the J call TRBJ1-2, with a weak D call TRBD1 (6 bases). V was pared by 0 bases and J by 5 bases, with 13 bases between. The CDR3 has 15 amino acids. Germline CDR1 is LNHNV and CDR2 is YYDKDF (reference sequence). The CDR3 DNA follows: TGTGCCACCAGCAGAGAACGGGACACTTTATATGGCTACACCTTC. Amino acid sequence: CATSRERDTLYGYTF.

This chain joins TRBV6-1 and TRBJ2-7; no reliable D call. Germline-derived CDR1 and CDR2 are MNHNS and SASEGT. The CDR3 length is 13 residues. Trimming shortened V by 2 bases and J by 5 bases, and 10 bases separated the two germline ends. CDR3 residues: CASSENPADEQYF. CDR3 sequence (DNA): TGTGCCAGCAGTGAAAACCCGGCGGACGAGCAGTACTTC.

This clonotype showed up just a few times. V gene TRBV2 combines with J gene TRBJ1-5; D gene uncertain. The germline V gene has CDR1 SNHLY and CDR2 FYNNEI. There are 12 residues in the CDR3. Trimming left V 3 bases short and J 7 bases short, with 7 bases between. The CDR3 region is CASSEGSQPQHF. Written as DNA, the CDR3 is TGTGCCAGCAGTGAGGGTAGCCAGCCCCAGCATTTT. Full variable domain (missing parts from reference TRBV2 and TRBJ1-5): EPEVTQTPSHQVTQMGQEVILRCVPISNHLYFYWYRQILGQKVEFLVSFYNNEISEKSEIFDDQFSVERPDGSNFTLKIRSTKLEDSAMYFCASSEGSQPQHFGDGTRLSIL.

In this sample, this clonotype turned up a few times. CDR3 nucleotides: TGCGCCAGCAGGACAAGTTGGGACGGTCAGTATGAGCAGTTCTTC. It is translated as CASRTSWDGQYEQFF. This chain connects TRBV4-1 to TRBJ2-1; D tentatively fits TRBD1 or TRBD2 (5 bases each). CDR3 length: 15 residues. Germline V CDR1 and CDR2: MGHRA, YSYEKL. The germline V and J ends were trimmed by 6 bases and 8 bases, with 20 bases remaining between them.

CDR3 sequence: CASSLRQTINYGYTF. The DNA for the CDR3 is TGTGCCAGCAGTTTGAGGCAGACTATAAACTATGGCTACACCTTC. The chain is built from TRBV12-3 or TRBV12-4 and TRBJ1-2; D remains unclear. V dropped 3 bases and J dropped 2 bases, with 13 bases sitting between them. The CDR3 loop spans 15 amino acids.

On this clonotype: No conserved phenylalanine or tryptophan is present at the end of the CDR3, so a read error is the likely explanation. The chain uses TRBV23-1 and TRBJ2-5; D is possibly TRBD2 (6 bases). TRBV23-1 is classed as an ORF, of uncertain function. This CDR3 has 16 amino acids. V was pared by 3 bases and J by 1 base, with 15 bases between. The CDR3 spells CASSHREKSGQETQYL. The CDR3 DNA is TGCGCCAGCAGTCACCGGGAGAAATCTGGCCAAGAGACCCAGTACTTA.

The chain joins TRBV30 to TRBJ2-7; 8 positions agree with TRBD2. Germline loops: CDR1 GTSNPN, CDR2 SVGIG (reference sequence). The CDR3 sequence is 13 residues long. J gave up 3 bases and V 4 bases, and 5 bases lay outside the gene matches. The CDR3 region is CAWNVAGNYEQYF. For the CDR3, the DNA is TGTGCCTGGAATGTAGCGGGAAACTACGAGCAGTACTTC. Looking up the rest from reference TRBV30 and TRBJ2-7 gives the full variable domain: SQTIHQWPATLVQPVGSPLSLECTVEGTSNPNLYWYRQAAGRGLQLLFYSVGIGQISSEVPQNLSASRPQDRQFILSSKKLLLSDSGFYLCAWNVAGNYEQYFGPGTRLTVT.

CDR3: CASSHTSGRFEQFF. CDR3 coding DNA: TGTGCCAGCAGTCATACTAGCGGGAGATTTGAGCAGTTCTTC. This chain uses TRBV7-2 with TRBJ2-1, with TRBD2 identical over 11 bases. The CDR3 sequence is 14 residues long. J was trimmed by 9 bases and V by 6 bases; bases with no gene match: 7. Germline loops: CDR1 SGHTA, CDR2 FQGNSA.